This T cell receptor beta chain was profiled in a study of T-cell memory formation after mild COVID-19. Study background: TCR clustering was largely donor specific.

Notes on the study in general: Clones that contracted clustered mainly in CM and EM if CD4+ and in EMRA if CD8+. The authors left the SARS-CoV-2 specificity of second-wave clones peaking on day 37 unconfirmed. Memory sampled before infection contained some responding clones, suggesting cross-reactive memory joined.

Deletions cut 2 bases from V and 0 bases from J, with 13 bases between. The germline gives CDR1 MNHEY, CDR2 SVGEGT. The CDR3 has 16 amino acids. TCRdb ran MiXCR on the 5' RACE reads and lists one entry per CDR3 protein. This table holds 400,000 to 500,000 distinct CDR3 sequences, 20% found once. The table lists this clonotype with a few counts. Its cognate antigen is unknown. Sequenced material: PBMCs or a T cell subset sorted from them (not recorded which). The chain links TRBV6-2 or TRBV6-3 to TRBJ1-1; D remains ambiguous. This receptor was obtained from an adult woman who had mild COVID-19 (a few samples of this study predate the infection). Cell type and time point are not known. The DNA for the CDR3 is TGTGCCAGCAGTTACCCGGAGGGCGGCTTGAACACTGAAGCTTTCTTT. It codes for CASSYPEGGLNTEAFF.